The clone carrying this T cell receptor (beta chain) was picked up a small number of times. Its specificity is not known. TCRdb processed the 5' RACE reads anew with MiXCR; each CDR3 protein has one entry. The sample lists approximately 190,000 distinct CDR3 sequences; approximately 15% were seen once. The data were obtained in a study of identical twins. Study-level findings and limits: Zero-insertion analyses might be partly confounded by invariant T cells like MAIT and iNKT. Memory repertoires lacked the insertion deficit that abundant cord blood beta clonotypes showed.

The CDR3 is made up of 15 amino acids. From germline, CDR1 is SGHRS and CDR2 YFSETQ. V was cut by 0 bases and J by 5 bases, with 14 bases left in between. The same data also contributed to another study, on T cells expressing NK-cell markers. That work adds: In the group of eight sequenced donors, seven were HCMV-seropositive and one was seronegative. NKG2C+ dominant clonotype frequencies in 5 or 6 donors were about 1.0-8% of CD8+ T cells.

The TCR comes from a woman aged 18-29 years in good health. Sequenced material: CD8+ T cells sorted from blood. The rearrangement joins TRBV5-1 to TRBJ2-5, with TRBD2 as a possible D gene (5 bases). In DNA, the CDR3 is TGCGCCAGCAGCTTGGATGAGGGCCCGCGGGAGACCCAGTACTTC. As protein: CASSLDEGPRETQYF.